The present T cell receptor (beta chain) was sequenced within a study of blood T cell repertoires in COVID-19. Under the authors' procedure: Estimation of nucleated cell counts relied on the amplification of reference gene primers. Assay: immunoSEQ multiplex PCR; the TCRdb copy retains only in-frame clones and omits some. V, J and clone size were drawn from that table, and D and trimming were deduced from the DNA. The repertoire includes around 26,000 clones, 80% to 95% of them detected once, and about 1.9% sits in the top ten. The CDR3 is made up of 13 amino acids. The V and J ends lost 5 bases and 8 bases, in that order; junction bases with no gene match: 3. Germline loops: CDR1 LGHDT, CDR2 YNNKEL (reference sequence).

The sequence derives from a human donor in a cohort sampled during active COVID-19. The source material was peripheral blood. This chain links TRBV3-1 (or the pseudogene TRBV3-2) with TRBJ1-2; 12 nucleotides align to TRBD1. CDR3 in amino acids: CASSGTGGGGYTF. The CDR3 DNA reads TGTGCCAGCAGCGGGACAGGGGGCGGGGGCTACACCTTC.